The sequence of this T cell receptor beta chain was determined in a study of post-analysis software for immune sequencing data. This clonotype was recorded once. Its target is unknown. Study-wide points: The study found TRBV5-6, TRBV5-1 and TRBV20-1 among about five TRBV segments more frequent in patients than controls. By F measure, strong co-clustering occurred among samples prepared in the same batch.

Unique molecular identifiers had been added to the TCR beta cDNA libraries. TCRdb redid the calling of the PCR reads with MiXCR, one entry per CDR3 protein. The table lists hundreds of thousands of distinct CDR3 sequences, around 64% of them singletons. CDR3 length: 18 amino acids. The germline V gene encodes CDR1 SGHTA and CDR2 FQGNSA. J lost 6 bases, V lost 2 bases, and 15 bases had no gene match. The sequence was obtained from a girl aged 2 to 10 with multiple sclerosis. The chain couples TRBV7-2 to TRBJ2-3; 9 bases map to TRBD2. The sample taken for sequencing was blood. This chain's CDR3 is CASSLSPLAGGGGDTQYF. In nucleotides, the CDR3 is TGTGCCAGCAGCTTATCTCCACTGGCGGGAGGGGGAGGGGATACGCAGTATTTT.